The following is a T cell receptor beta chain sequence with its context. Its antigen is currently unknown. Other DNA variants within this sample encode the same CDR3. The data were taken from a study of T cell responses to AZD1222 COVID-19 vaccine. Regarding the study as a whole: Clonal diversity was possibly underestimated, and the donors were mostly white British, with more females. Regions 160-218 and 743-854 dominated among vaccine-associated CD4 TCRs spanning spike.

Germline CDR1 SNHLY, CDR2 FYNNEI. The CDR3 runs to 15 residues. V shed 8 bases and J 6 bases; nucleotides not matched to a gene: 10. Libraries were prepared by immunoSEQ multiplex PCR; TCRdb keeps only in-frame clonotypes and omits some of them. The table shows some 150,000 clones, with 85% occurring only once. The sample was peripheral blood, taken 28 days after the second dose of the MenACWY control vaccine. The clonotype comes from an adult who received the MenACWY meningococcal vaccine as a control. The V and J genes are TRBV2 and TRBJ1-5; 10 positions match TRBD1. CDR3 region: CASSGGTGVSQPQHF. Written as DNA, the CDR3 is TGTGCCAGCTCGGGGGGGACAGGGGTAAGTCAGCCCCAGCATTTT.